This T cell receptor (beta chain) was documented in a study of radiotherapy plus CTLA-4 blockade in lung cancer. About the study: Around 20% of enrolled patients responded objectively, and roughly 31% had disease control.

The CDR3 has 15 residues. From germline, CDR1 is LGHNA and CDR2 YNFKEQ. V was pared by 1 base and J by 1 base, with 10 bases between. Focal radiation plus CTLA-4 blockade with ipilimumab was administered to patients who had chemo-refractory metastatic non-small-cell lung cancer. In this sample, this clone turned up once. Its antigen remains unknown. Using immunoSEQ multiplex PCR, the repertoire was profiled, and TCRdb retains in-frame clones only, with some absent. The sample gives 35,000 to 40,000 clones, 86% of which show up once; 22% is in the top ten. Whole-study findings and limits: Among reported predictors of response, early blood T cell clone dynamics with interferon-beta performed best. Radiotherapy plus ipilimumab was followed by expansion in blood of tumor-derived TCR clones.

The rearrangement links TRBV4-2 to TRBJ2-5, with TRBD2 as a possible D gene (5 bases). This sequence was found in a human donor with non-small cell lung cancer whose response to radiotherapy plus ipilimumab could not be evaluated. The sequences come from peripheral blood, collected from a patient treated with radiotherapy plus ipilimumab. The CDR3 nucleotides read TGTGCCAGCAGCCAAGTGAGGGCCTCCCAAGAGACCCAGTACTTC. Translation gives CASSQVRASQETQYF.